Here is one T cell receptor (beta chain) with its context. No antigen is known for it. The data are from a study of OX40 agonist ivuxolimab in advanced cancers. Across the study: Ivuxolimab, which patients received intravenously every 2 weeks, was dosed at 0.01 to 10 mg/kg. In three patients, partial responses were observed, one with hepatocellular carcinoma and two with cutaneous melanoma.

Autoimmune disease history or systemic immunosuppression was exclusionary. J lost 5 bases, V lost 6 bases, and 9 bases had no gene match. CDR1 is LNHDA and CDR2 is SQIVND in the germline V gene (reference sequence). The CDR3 length is 17 residues. Produced via immunoSEQ multiplex PCR; TCRdb's table is partial and in-frame only. The profile shows just over 95,000 clones, roughly 84% of them singletons. Study conclusions and caveats: On average, a greater number of expanded clones characterised CD8+ T cells relative to CD4+.

This chain joins TRBV19 and TRBJ2-3, with 15 positions matching TRBD2. This TCR derives from an adult with an advanced solid tumor such as melanoma, head and neck, liver or kidney cancer. The starting material was CD4+ or CD8+ T cells sorted from blood, obtained in a trial of the OX40 agonist ivuxolimab. CDR3 loop: CASRERGLAGGQDTQYF. The DNA of the CDR3 is TGTGCCAGTAGGGAAAGGGGACTAGCGGGAGGACAAGATACGCAGTATTTT.